This record looks at one TCR beta chain sequence and its context. Authors' methods: Nucleated cell counts were estimated from reference gene primer amplification. Profiling relied on immunoSEQ multiplex PCR, and the TCRdb table lists in-frame clones only, not all of them. V, J and clone size were drawn from that table, and D and trimming were deduced from the DNA. In the table there are some 82,000 clones, roughly 91% of which are singletons. This CDR3 region has 18 residues. The germline V gene encodes CDR1 WNHNN and CDR2 SYGVQD (reference sequence). V shed 3 bases and J shed 0 bases, with 15 bases lying between them. The sample is drawn from a study of blood T cell repertoires in COVID-19. Study background: Acute and convalescent COVID-19 samples came from the United States, Italy and Spain. From T cells, B-cell-depleted T cells, or PBMCs came the material, which was cDNA or gDNA.

The TCR comes from a woman aged 50 to 60 in a cohort sampled during active COVID-19. The chain joins TRBV10-1 to TRBJ2-6; no definite D call. Input material: peripheral blood. The CDR3 DNA sequence: TGCGCCAGCAGTGAAAAGTGTCAGAACCTCTCTGGGGCCAACGTCCTGACTTTC. Translation gives CASSEKCQNLSGANVLTF.